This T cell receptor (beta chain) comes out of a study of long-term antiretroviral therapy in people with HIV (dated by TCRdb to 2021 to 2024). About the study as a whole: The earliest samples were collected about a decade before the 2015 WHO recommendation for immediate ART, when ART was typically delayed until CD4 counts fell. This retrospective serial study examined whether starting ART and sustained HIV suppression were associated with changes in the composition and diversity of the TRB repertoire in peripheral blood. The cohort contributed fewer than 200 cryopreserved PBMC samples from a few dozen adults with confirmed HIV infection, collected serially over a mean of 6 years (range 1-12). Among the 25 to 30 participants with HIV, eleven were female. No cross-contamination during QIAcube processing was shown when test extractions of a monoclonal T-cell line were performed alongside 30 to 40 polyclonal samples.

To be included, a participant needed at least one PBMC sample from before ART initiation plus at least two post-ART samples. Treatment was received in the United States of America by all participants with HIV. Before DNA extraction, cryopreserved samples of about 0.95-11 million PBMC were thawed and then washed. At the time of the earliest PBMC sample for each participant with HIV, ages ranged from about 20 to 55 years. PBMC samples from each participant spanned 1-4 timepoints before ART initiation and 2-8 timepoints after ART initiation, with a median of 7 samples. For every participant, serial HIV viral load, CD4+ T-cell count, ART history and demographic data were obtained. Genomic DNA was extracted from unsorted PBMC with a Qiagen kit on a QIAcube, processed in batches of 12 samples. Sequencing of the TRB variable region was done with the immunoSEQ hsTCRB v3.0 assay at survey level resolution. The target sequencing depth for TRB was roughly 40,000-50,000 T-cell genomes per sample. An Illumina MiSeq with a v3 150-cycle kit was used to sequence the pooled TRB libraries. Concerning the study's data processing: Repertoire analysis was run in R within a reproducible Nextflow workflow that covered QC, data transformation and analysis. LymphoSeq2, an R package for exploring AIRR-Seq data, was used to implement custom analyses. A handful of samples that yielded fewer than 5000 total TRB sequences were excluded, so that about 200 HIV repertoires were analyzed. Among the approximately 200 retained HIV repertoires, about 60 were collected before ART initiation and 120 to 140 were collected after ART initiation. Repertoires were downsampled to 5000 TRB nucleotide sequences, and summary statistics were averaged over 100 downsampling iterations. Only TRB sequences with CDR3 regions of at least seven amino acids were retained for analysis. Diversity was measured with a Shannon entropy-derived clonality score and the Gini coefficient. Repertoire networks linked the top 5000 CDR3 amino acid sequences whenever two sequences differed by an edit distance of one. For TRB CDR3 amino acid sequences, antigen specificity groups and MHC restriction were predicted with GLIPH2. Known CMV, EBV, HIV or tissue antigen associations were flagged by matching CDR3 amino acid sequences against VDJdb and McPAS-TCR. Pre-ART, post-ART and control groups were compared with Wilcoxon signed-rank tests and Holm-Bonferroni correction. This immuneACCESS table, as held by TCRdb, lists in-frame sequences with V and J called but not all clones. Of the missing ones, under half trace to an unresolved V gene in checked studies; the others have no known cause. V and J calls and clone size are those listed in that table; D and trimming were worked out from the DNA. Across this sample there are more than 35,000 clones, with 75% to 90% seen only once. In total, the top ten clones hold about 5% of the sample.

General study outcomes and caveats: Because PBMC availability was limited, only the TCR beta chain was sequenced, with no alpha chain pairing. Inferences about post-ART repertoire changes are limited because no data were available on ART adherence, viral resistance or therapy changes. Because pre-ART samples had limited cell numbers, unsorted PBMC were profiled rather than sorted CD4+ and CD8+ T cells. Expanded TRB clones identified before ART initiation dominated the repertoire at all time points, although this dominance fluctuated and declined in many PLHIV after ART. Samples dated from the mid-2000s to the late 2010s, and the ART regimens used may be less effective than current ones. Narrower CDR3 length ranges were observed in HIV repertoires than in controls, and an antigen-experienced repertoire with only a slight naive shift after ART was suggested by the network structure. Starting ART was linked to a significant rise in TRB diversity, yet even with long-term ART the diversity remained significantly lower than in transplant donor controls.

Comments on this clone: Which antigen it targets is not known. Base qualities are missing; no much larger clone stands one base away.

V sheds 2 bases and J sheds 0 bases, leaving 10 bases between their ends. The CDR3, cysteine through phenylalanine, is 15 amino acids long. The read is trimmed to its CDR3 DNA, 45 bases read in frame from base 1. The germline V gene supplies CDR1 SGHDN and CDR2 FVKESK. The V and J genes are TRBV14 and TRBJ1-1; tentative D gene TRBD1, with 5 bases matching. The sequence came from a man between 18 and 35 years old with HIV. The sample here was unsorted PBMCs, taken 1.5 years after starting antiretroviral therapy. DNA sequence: TGTGCCAGCAGCCAAAACAGGAACATGAACACTGAAGCTTTCTTT. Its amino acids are CASSQNRNMNTEAFF.